The clone carrying this T cell receptor (beta chain) was seen only once. CDR1 is SGDLS, CDR2 YYNGEE, per germline. The CDR3 spans 16 residues. J lost 3 bases, V lost 4 bases, and 10 bases had no gene match. The sample is drawn from a study of blood T cell repertoires in COVID-19. TCRdb's table, derived via immunoSEQ multiplex PCR, lists solely in-frame clones and lacks some. The sample shows under 200,000 clones, more than 85% of them seen only once. The gene calls are TRBV9 and TRBJ1-1, with 9 bases aligning to TRBD1. Material: peripheral blood. The receptor was isolated from a man aged 70-80 years with active or convalescent COVID-19. The CDR3: CASSPWPQGAHTEAFF. The CDR3 bases are TGTGCCAGCAGCCCTTGGCCACAGGGGGCTCACACTGAAGCTTTCTTT.